This TCR beta chain was retrieved from a study of identical twins. This clonotype has ten or more counts. Trimming cost V 5 bases and J 7 bases, with 20 bases left between them. The germline V gene has CDR1 SGHVS and CDR2 FQNEAQ. The CDR3 runs to 15 residues. TCRdb re-called the 5' RACE reads with MiXCR, one entry per CDR3 protein. The sample lists 250,000 to 350,000 distinct CDR3 sequences, more than 8% occurring once. This sample also appeared in a second study, on yellow fever vaccine responses in identical twins.

The V gene is TRBV7-8, the J gene TRBJ1-1, with D possibly being TRBD1 (6 bases). Sequencing was performed on CD8+ T cells sorted from blood. The sequence was collected from a woman under 30 in good health. The CDR3 nucleotides are TGTGCCAGCAGCCCCCCAGGGGCCGTCCGAATTGAAGCTTTCTTT. Its translation: CASSPPGAVRIEAFF.